What follows are 15 T cell receptor beta chains derived from one specimen sequenced in a study of early stage breast cancer tumors. The table came from immunoSEQ multiplex PCR; TCRdb's copy has only in-frame clones and leaves some out. Of tens of thousands of clones listed, around 50% are singletons. Sequencing was carried out using breast tumor tissue. All receptors derive from a person aged 45 to 59 with breast cancer.

The J gene is TRBJ2-7, the V gene TRBV6-1; 7 bases align to TRBD1. J gave up 0 bases and V 4 bases, and 6 bases lay outside the gene matches. CDR1 MNHNS and CDR2 SASEGT come from the germline V gene. This CDR3 is 15 amino acids long. The CDR3: CASSAPGQSSYEQYF. CDR3 nucleotide sequence: TGTGCCAGCAGTGCACCGGGACAGAGCTCCTACGAGCAGTACTTC.

The V and J genes are TRBV7-2 and TRBJ2-1, with D tentatively TRBD1 or TRBD2 (5 bases each). The CDR3 totals 17 residues. Germline CDR1 reads SGHTA; CDR2 reads FQGNSA. Trimming took off 1 base at V and 3 bases at J, with 16 bases between the two ends. Here the CDR3 reads CASSLEARDGLYNEQFF. The CDR3 bases are TGTGCCAGCAGCTTAGAAGCCCGGGACGGACTCTACAATGAGCAGTTCTTC.

The chain carries TRBV11-2 and TRBJ1-1, with unresolved D. This CDR3 has 12 residues. V was trimmed by 1 base and J by 5 bases, leaving 5 bases between them. Germline V gene lookup returns CDR1 SGHAT and CDR2 FQNNGV. This CDR3 is CASSLVGTEAFF. In DNA, the CDR3 is TGTGCCAGCAGCTTAGTAGGGACTGAAGCTTTCTTT.

A remark on this clone: The same CDR3 is also encoded by other DNA sequences in this sample. This chain's CDR3 is CASSLEGSSYGYTF. The CDR3 DNA sequence: TGCGCCAGCAGCTTGGAGGGCAGCTCATATGGCTACACCTTC. The rearrangement links TRBV5-1 to TRBJ1-2; D is undetermined. Looked up from germline, CDR1 is SGHRS and CDR2 is YFSETQ. This CDR3 comprises 14 residues. V dropped 0 bases and J dropped 5 bases, with 11 bases sitting between them. The entire variable domain, with the rest obtained from reference TRBV5-1 and TRBJ1-2, is as follows: KAGVTQTPRYLIKTRGQQVTLSCSPISGHRSVSWYQQTPGQGLQFLFEYFSETQRNKGNFPGRFSGRQFSNSRSEMNVSTLELGDSALYLCASSLEGSSYGYTFGSGTRLTVV.

The J gene is TRBJ1-2, the V gene TRBV19; 8 nucleotides line up with TRBD1. The J segment lost 2 bases and the V segment lost 5 bases, leaving 7 bases of the junction unmatched. Germline V gives CDR1 LNHDA, CDR2 SQIVND (reference sequence). The CDR3 covers 15 residues. For the CDR3, the DNA is TGTGCCAGTAGTCCGCGGACAGGGCCCAACTATGGCTACACCTTC. The encoded protein is CASSPRTGPNYGYTF. The full variable domain, with the rest looked up from reference TRBV19 and TRBJ1-2, is DGGITQSPKYLFRKEGQNVTLSCEQNLNHDAMYWYRQDPGQGLRLIYYSQIVNDFQKGDIAEGYSVSREKKESFPLTVTSAQKNPTAFYLCASSPRTGPNYGYTFGSGTRLTVV.

The V gene is TRBV6-6, the J gene TRBJ1-1, with D perhaps TRBD1 (5 bases). Trimming pared 8 bases from V and 1 base from J, leaving 20 bases between. The CDR3 is 16 amino acids. In germline, CDR1 is MNHNY, CDR2 SVGAGI (reference sequence). The CDR3: CASSRWDGRTNTEAFF. Written as DNA, the CDR3 is TGTGCCAGCTCCCGTTGGGACGGGCGTACGAACACTGAAGCTTTCTTT.

The genes are TRBV7-2 and TRBJ1-5; 7 nucleotides align to TRBD1. The germline gives CDR1 SGHTA, CDR2 FQGNSA. The trim removed 8 bases at V and 2 bases at J, leaving 15 bases unmatched. The CDR3 consists of 17 residues. The chain's CDR3 is CASSQGPRYGRNQPQHF. The CDR3 coding sequence is TGTGCCAGCTCACAGGGGCCGCGGTATGGTCGCAATCAGCCCCAGCATTTT.

The J gene is TRBJ2-7, the V gene TRBV7-9; D gene ambiguous. Germline CDR1 and CDR2: SEHNR and FQNEAQ (reference sequence). V dropped 1 base and J dropped 6 bases, with 4 bases sitting between them. The CDR3 contains 11 residues. CDR3 amino acids: CASSLGPEQYF. The CDR3 DNA follows: TGTGCCAGCAGCTTAGGACCCGAGCAGTACTTC.

This chain connects TRBV18 to TRBJ2-7; the match to TRBD2 covers 7 bases. V lost 6 bases to trimming and J lost 7 bases; unmatched junction nucleotides: 12. Germline V gene sequence: CDR1 KGHSH, CDR2 LQKENI. The CDR3 loop spans 14 amino acids. The CDR3 nucleotides are TGTGCCAGCTCCCCTACTAGCGAGGGAAGGGAGCAGTACTTC. Protein: CASSPTSEGREQYF.

The chain joins TRBV6-5 to TRBJ2-5; perhaps TRBD2 as D (6 bases). Germline V lookup: CDR1 MNHEY, CDR2 SVGAGI. Between the trimmed V and J ends, which lost 3 bases and 2 bases, there was a span of 10 bases. The CDR3 has 14 residues. The CDR3 reads CASSYVGGQETQYF. The CDR3 DNA is TGTGCCAGCAGTTATGTCGGAGGGCAAGAGACCCAGTACTTC.

The CDR3 nucleotides read TGTGCCTGGAGCACTTCTCCCGGGACCCAGTACTTC. Its translation is CAWSTSPGTQYF. V and J are TRBV30 and TRBJ2-5; D call uncertain. The CDR3 contains 12 residues. Deletions cut 3 bases from V and 7 bases from J, with 12 bases between. Germline assignment: CDR1 GTSNPN and CDR2 SVGIG (reference sequence).

CDR3 DNA sequence: TGTGCCAGCAGCCCAGAAGGGGCCCTCAATGGCGGGGTAAGCTACGAGCAGTACTTC. Residues: CASSPEGALNGGVSYEQYF. The chain carries TRBV11-2 and TRBJ2-7; TRBD2 might be the D (6 bases). CDR1 is SGHAT, CDR2 FQNNGV, per germline. V shed 5 bases and J shed 3 bases, with 29 bases lying between them. The CDR3 spans 19 residues.

This clone turned up a few times. The gene calls are TRBV6-5 and TRBJ2-1, with D perhaps matching TRBD2 (7 bases). The CDR3 covers 15 residues. Per germline, CDR1 MNHEY and CDR2 SVGAGI. Between the trimmed V and J ends, which lost 5 bases and 6 bases, there was a span of 17 bases. CDR3 protein: CASSLAGAPSNEQFF. CDR3 in DNA: TGTGCCAGCAGTCTGGCGGGGGCGCCCAGCAATGAGCAGTTCTTC.

The chain links TRBV14 to TRBJ2-1; D call uncertain. This CDR3 contains 15 residues. Germline V gives CDR1 SGHDN, CDR2 FVKESK. V was clipped by 3 bases and J by 0 bases, with 9 bases between them. CDR3 sequence (DNA): TGTGCCAGCAGCCACTCCGGATTCTCCTACAATGAGCAGTTCTTC. This codes for CASSHSGFSYNEQFF.

This clone was seen a handful of times. The chain has TRBV6-5 and TRBJ2-3; unclear D gene. Germline CDR1 and CDR2: MNHEY and SVGAGI. With 10 bases removed from V and 10 bases from J, the gap between germline ends came to 15 bases. The CDR3 consists of 11 residues. CDR3 in amino acids: CATLDLQAQYF. DNA for the CDR3: TGTGCCACCCTTGATCTGCAGGCGCAGTATTTT.